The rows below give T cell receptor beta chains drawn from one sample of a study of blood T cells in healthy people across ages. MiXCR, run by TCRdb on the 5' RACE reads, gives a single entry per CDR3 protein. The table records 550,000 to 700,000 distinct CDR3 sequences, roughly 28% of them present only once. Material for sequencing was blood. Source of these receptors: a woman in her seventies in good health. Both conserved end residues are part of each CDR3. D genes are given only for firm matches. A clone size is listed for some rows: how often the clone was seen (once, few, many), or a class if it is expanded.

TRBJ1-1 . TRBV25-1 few CASSGQGYEAFF TGTGCCAGCAGTGGGCAGGGGTATGAAGCTTTCTTT
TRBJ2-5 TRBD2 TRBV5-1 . CASSAASGGARETQYF TGCGCCAGCAGCGCGGCTAGCGGGGGGGCCCGGGAGACCCAGTACTTC
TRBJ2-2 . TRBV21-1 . CASSNLAGANTGELFF TGTGCCAGCAGCAACCTGGCGGGAGCAAACACCGGGGAGCTGTTTTTT
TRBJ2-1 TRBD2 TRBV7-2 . CASSLLAGESNEQFF TGTGCCAGCAGCTTACTTGCGGGGGAAAGCAATGAGCAGTTCTTC
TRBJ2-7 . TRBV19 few CATRASSSYEQYF TGTGCCACCCGCGCATCATCCTCCTACGAGCAGTACTTC
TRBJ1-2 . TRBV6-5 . CASSYKAATINYGYTF TGTGCCAGCAGTTACAAGGCAGCGACAATTAACTATGGCTACACCTTC
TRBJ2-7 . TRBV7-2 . CASSPPIYEQYF TGTGCCAGCAGCCCGCCCATCTACGAGCAGTACTTC
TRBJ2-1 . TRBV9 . CASSAATGRNEQFF TGTGCCAGCAGCGCAGCTACAGGGAGGAATGAGCAGTTCTTC
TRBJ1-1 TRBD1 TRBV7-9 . CASSLLPGGEVPAFF TGTGCCAGCAGTTTGCTACCAGGGGGCGAAGTCCCAGCTTTCTTT
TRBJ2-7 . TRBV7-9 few CASSFSSEYFHEQYF TGTGCCAGCAGCTTCTCTAGCGAGTACTTCCACGAGCAGTACTTC
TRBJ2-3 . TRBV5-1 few CASSGQGSDTQYF TGCGCCAGCAGCGGGCAGGGGTCAGATACGCAGTATTTT
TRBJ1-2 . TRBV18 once CASSDYGYPF TGTGCCAGCTCTGACTATGGCTACCCCTTC
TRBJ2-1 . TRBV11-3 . CASSRRQGNNEQFF TGTGCCAGCAGCCGTCGGCAGGGAAACAATGAGCAGTTCTTC
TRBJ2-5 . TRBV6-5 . CASRRYQETQYF TGTGCCAGCCGGAGGTACCAAGAGACCCAGTACTTC
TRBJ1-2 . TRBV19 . CASSWVPNYGYTF TGTGCCAGTAGTTGGGTTCCTAACTATGGCTACACCTTC
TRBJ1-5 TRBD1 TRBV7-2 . CASLAHRGSHQHF TGTGCCAGCCTCGCCCACAGGGGGTCGCACCAGCATTTT
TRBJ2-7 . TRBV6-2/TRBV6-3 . CASSAGSRLWQYF TGTGCCAGCAGTGCAGGGTCCAGACTTTGGCAGTACTTC
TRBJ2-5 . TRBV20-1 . CSARDPDWQETQYF TGCAGTGCTAGAGACCCCGACTGGCAAGAGACCCAGTACTTC
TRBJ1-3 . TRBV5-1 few CASSLAAGHSGNTIYF TGCGCCAGCAGCTTGGCGGCAGGGCACTCTGGAAACACCATATATTTT
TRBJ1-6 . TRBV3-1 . CASSQQGNNSPLHF TGTGCCAGCAGCCAGCAGGGCAATAATTCACCCCTCCACTTT
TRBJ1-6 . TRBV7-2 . CASGYNSPLHF TGTGCCAGCGGGTATAATTCACCCCTCCACTTT
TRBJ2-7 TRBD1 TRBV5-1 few CASSFTTGTAYEQYF TGCGCCAGCAGCTTCACCACCGGGACAGCCTACGAGCAGTACTTC
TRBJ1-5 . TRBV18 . CANSLTAGNSNQPQHF TGTGCCAACTCACTTACTGCAGGGAATAGCAATCAGCCCCAGCATTTT
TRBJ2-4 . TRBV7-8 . CASSLGGGDRRLGIQYF TGTGCCAGCAGCTTAGGCGGGGGAGACAGGCGACTGGGCATTCAGTACTTC
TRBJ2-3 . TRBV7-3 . CASSLTGVDTQYF TGTGCCAGCAGCTTAACGGGAGTAGATACGCAGTATTTT
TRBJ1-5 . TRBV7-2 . CASSLGGGTQHF TGTGCCAGCAGCTTAGGAGGTGGGACCCAGCATTTT
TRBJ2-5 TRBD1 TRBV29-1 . CSVNRGRETQYF TGCAGCGTAAACAGGGGGCGAGAGACCCAGTACTTC
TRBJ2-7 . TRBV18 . CASSRQGGYEQYF TGTGCCAGCTCACGGCAGGGAGGCTACGAGCAGTACTTC
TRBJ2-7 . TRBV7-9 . CASSLGPRGSGYEQYF TGTGCCAGCAGCTTAGGTCCCCGGGGTAGCGGCTACGAGCAGTACTTC
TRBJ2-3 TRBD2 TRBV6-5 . CASSREGLVVGDTQYF TGTGCCAGCAGTCGAGAGGGACTAGTTGTCGGAGATACGCAGTATTTT
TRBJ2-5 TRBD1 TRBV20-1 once CSACLGQGPYEQCF TGCAGTGCATGCCTAGGACAGGGGCCCTACGAGCAGTGCTTC
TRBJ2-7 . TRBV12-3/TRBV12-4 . CASSPGTQLTYEQYF TGTGCCAGCAGCCCGGGGACACAGCTAACCTACGAGCAGTACTTC
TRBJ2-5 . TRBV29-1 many CSVERETQYF TGCAGCGTTGAACGCGAGACCCAGTACTTC
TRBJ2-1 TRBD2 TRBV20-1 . CSAPDATGLLFF TGCAGTGCCCCCGACGCGACGGGACTATTGTTCTTC
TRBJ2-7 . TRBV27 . CASASSPAAHEQYF TGTGCCTCCGCATCGAGCCCGGCTGCCCACGAGCAGTACTTC
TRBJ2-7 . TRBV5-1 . CASSLSRPSYEQYF TGCGCCAGCAGCTTGAGCAGGCCCTCCTACGAGCAGTACTTC
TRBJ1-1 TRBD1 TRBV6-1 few CASRKQGANTEAFF TGTGCCAGCAGGAAACAGGGGGCTAACACTGAAGCTTTCTTT
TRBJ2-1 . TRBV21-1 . CASSRPGTGYNEQFF TGTGCCAGCAGCAGACCCGGGACAGGGTACAATGAGCAGTTCTTC
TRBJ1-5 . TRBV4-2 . CASSQDRQALNQPQHF TGTGCCAGCAGCCAAGATCGACAGGCCTTAAATCAGCCCCAGCATTTT
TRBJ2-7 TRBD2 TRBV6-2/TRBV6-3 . CASRTSGRAYEQYF TGTGCCAGCAGGACTAGCGGGAGGGCCTACGAGCAGTACTTC
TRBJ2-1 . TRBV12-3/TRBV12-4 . CASSGGFASGFPNEQFF TGTGCCAGCAGTGGGGGCTTTGCTAGCGGATTTCCCAATGAGCAGTTCTTC
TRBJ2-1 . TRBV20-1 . CSAPDGGSAYNEQFF TGCAGTGCCCCAGATGGCGGGTCGGCCTACAATGAGCAGTTCTTC
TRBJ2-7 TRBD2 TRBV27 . CASRGLAGGISYEQYF TGTGCCAGCAGGGGACTAGCGGGAGGGATTTCCTACGAGCAGTACTTC
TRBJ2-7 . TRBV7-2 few CASSLTGTMIYEQYF TGTGCCAGCAGCTTAACCGGGACAATGATCTACGAGCAGTACTTC
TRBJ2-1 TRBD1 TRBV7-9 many CASSLNTGAEQFF TGTGCCAGCAGCTTAAATACAGGGGCTGAGCAGTTCTTC
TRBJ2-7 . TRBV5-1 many CASSLGQSYEQYF TGTGCCAGCAGCTTAGGACAGTCCTACGAGCAGTACTTC
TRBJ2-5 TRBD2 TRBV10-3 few CAISHQREGSVTQYF TGTGCCATCAGCCACCAGCGGGAGGGGTCCGTGACCCAGTACTTC
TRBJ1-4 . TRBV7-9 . CASSLSQQPYNEKLFF TGTGCCAGCAGCCTTAGTCAACAGCCTTATAATGAAAAACTGTTTTTT
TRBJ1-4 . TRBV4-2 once CASSQGGFYNEKLFF TGTGCCAGCAGCCAAGGGGGGTTCTATAATGAAAAACTGTTTTTT
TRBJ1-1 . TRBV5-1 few CASSLGHKMNTEAFF TGCGCCAGCAGCTTGGGACACAAAATGAACACTGAAGCTTTCTTT
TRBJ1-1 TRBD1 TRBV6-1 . CASSESGGASNTEAFF TGTGCCAGCAGTGAGTCAGGGGGCGCGAGTAACACTGAAGCTTTCTTT
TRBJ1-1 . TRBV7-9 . CASSQTTPGYSFF TGTGCCAGCAGCCAAACTACGCCAGGGTATTCTTTCTTT
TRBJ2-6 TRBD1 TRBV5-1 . CASSSTLGQGISGANVLTF TGCGCCAGCAGCTCGACGCTGGGACAGGGAATCTCCGGGGCCAACGTCCTGACTTTC